This TCR beta chain was sequenced during a study of graft-versus-host responses after intestinal transplantation. Generated by immunoSEQ multiplex PCR, the TCRdb table keeps only in-frame clones and is missing some. This sample has over 100,000 clones; 85% to 95% occur once, and the top ten carry around 1%. The CDR3 has 13 residues. V was cut by 4 bases and J by 0 bases, with 6 bases left in between. Germline assignment: CDR1 SGHNT and CDR2 YYREEE (reference sequence). A note on this clone: Its antigen is not known.

This TCR came from a human donor who was the organ donor for an intestinal transplant. This chain joins TRBV5-4 and TRBJ2-3; D uncertain. The source material was unstimulated CD8+ T cells sorted from spleen or lymph node cells, sampled before transplant. The CDR3 nucleotides are TGTGCCAGCAGCCAGCCAAGCACAGATACGCAGTATTTT. This gives the protein CASSQPSTDTQYF.